The clone carrying this T cell receptor beta chain was picked up a small number of times. Its antigen is as yet unknown. V lost 1 base, J lost 5 bases, and 8 bases lay in between. CDR1 and CDR2 from the germline V gene are SGHTA and FQGTGA. The CDR3 is 13 amino acids. Treg sorting used a CD4+CD25+CD127-/low gate. Study-level results: Tumor memory CD4+ T cell TCR gene usage was found to cluster with blood and lymph node memory CD4+ cells and with lymph node naive CD4+ cells. The larger-cohort validation was restricted to a single TCR beta V-J rearrangement rather than whole repertoires.

Using its own MiXCR run on the 5' RACE reads, TCRdb lists one record per CDR3 protein. The sample carries about 9,200 distinct CDR3 sequences, 45% to 70% recorded once. The TCR sequence derives from a female donor with breast cancer. The chain joins TRBV7-3 to TRBJ1-1; D is ambiguous. Sample: Tregs sorted from a lymph node. The CDR3 sequence: CASSLMGATEAFF. DNA of the CDR3: TGTGCCAGCAGCTTAATGGGTGCGACTGAAGCTTTCTTT.